The 4 T cell receptor beta chains below all came from one sample that was sequenced in a study of blood T cell repertoires in COVID-19. Sequenced by immunoSEQ multiplex PCR; TCRdb stores in-frame clones only, minus some. The table includes some 68,000 clones, about 86% detected once. The sample was peripheral blood. Source of these receptors: a man aged 50 or older with active COVID-19.

The chain is built from TRBV30 and TRBJ1-4, with D perhaps TRBD1 (6 bases). The CDR3 runs to 14 residues. V lost 2 bases, J lost 7 bases, and 14 bases lay in between. Per the germline V gene, CDR1 is GTSNPN and CDR2 is SVGIG (reference sequence). The CDR3 DNA follows: TGTGCCTGGAGTTACAGGGCGGCCGGTGAAAAACTGTTTTTT. It encodes CAWSYRAAGEKLFF.

J is TRBJ2-2 and V is TRBV29-1; 7 positions match TRBD1. There are 13 residues in the CDR3. CDR1 is SQVTM and CDR2 is ANQGSEA in the germline V gene. V shed 8 bases and J 2 bases; nucleotides not matched to a gene: 5. CDR3 sequence (DNA): TGCAGCCTCCGGGACAGTAACACCGGGGAGCTGTTTTTT. Its protein product is CSLRDSNTGELFF.

The V call is TRBV28, the J call TRBJ1-2, with 8 bases matching TRBD1. This CDR3 contains 13 residues. Germline CDR1 reads MDHEN; CDR2 reads SYDVKM. V shed 7 bases, J shed 4 bases, and the junction held 5 bases outside the gene matches. The CDR3 nucleotides read TGTGCCAGCACAACAGGGGGAGTCTATGGCTACACCTTC. Protein sequence: CASTTGGVYGYTF.

V usage is TRBV7-9 and J usage is TRBJ2-7; 9 nucleotides match TRBD1. Germline V gene sequence: CDR1 SEHNR, CDR2 FQNEAQ (reference sequence). CDR3 length: 14 amino acids. V shed 3 bases and J 5 bases; nucleotides not matched to a gene: 5. The CDR3 coding sequence is TGTGCCAGCAGCTTTGGCGGGACAGGGAACGAGCAGTACTTC. It encodes CASSFGGTGNEQYF.